What follows are 4 T cell receptor beta chains derived from one specimen sequenced in a study of beta chain features in type 1 diabetes. The study, taken as a whole, reports: Significant though moderate, a shortening of TCRB CDR3s appeared in all four CD4+ subsets of Type 1 diabetes patients.

No antigen has been assigned to these receptors. Isolated RNA was reverse transcribed in full, so expressed TCRB transcripts were sequenced. Sequencing was performed with immunoSEQ multiplex PCR; in TCRdb, only in-frame clones are kept and a portion is missing. The top ten hold 1.4% to 1.5% of the sample, which has roughly 53,000 clones, 35% to 50% seen once. Source material: Tregs from blood. Source of these receptors: a man between 25 and 39 years old with type 1 diabetes.

The gene calls are TRBV27 and TRBJ2-6; 11 bases align to TRBD2. The ends lost 3 bases at V and 0 bases at J; junction bases unmatched: 4. From germline, CDR1 is MNHEY and CDR2 SMNVEV (reference sequence). The CDR3 consists of 18 residues. For the CDR3, the DNA is TGTGCCAGCAGTTTTTTGACTAGCGGGACCTCTGGGGCCAACGTCCTGACTTTC. This encodes CASSFLTSGTSGANVLTF.

V is TRBV6-6 and J is TRBJ1-1, with D unclear. Trimming removed 2 bases from V and 1 base from J, with 5 bases in between. The CDR3 spans 13 residues. Germline V gene lookup returns CDR1 MNHNY and CDR2 SVGAGI (reference sequence). The CDR3 DNA reads TGTGCCAGCAGTTACCCAGGGAACACTGAAGCTTTCTTT. Translated, it gives CASSYPGNTEAFF.

In this sample, this clone turned up a few times. The gene calls are TRBV7-2 and TRBJ2-5; TRBD2 matches at 10 bases. With V trimmed by 3 bases and J by 2 bases, 9 bases remained unmatched. The CDR3 length is 17 residues. CDR1 SGHTA and CDR2 FQGNSA come from the germline V gene. The CDR3 DNA reads TGTGCCAGCAGCTTGGGACTAGCGTACGGGGAGCAAGAGACCCAGTACTTC. Its protein product is CASSLGLAYGEQETQYF.

This clone appeared once. The chain is built from TRBV7-6 and TRBJ2-1; no clear D gene. This CDR3 is 16 amino acids long. Trimming removed 4 bases from V and 4 bases from J, with 17 bases in between. Germline CDR1 is SGHVS and CDR2 is FNYEAQ. The CDR3 protein is CASSSDNAQLYNEQFF. The CDR3 nucleotides are TGTGCCAGCAGCTCAGACAACGCCCAACTGTACAATGAGCAGTTCTTC.